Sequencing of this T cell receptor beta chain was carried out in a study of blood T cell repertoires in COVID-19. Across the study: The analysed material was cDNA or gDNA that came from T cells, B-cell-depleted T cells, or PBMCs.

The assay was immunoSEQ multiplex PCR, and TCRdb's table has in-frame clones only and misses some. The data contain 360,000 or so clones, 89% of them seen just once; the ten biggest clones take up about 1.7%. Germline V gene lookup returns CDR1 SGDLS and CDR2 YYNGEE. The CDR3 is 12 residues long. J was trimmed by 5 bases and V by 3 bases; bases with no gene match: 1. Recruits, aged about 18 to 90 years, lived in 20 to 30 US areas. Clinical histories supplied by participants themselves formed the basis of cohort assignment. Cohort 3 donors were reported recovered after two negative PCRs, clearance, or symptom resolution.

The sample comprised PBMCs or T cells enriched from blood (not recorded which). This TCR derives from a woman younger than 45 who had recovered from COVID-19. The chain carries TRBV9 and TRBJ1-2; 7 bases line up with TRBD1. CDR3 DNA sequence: TGTGCCAGCAGCGAGACAGGGTATGGCTACACCTTC. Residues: CASSETGYGYTF.